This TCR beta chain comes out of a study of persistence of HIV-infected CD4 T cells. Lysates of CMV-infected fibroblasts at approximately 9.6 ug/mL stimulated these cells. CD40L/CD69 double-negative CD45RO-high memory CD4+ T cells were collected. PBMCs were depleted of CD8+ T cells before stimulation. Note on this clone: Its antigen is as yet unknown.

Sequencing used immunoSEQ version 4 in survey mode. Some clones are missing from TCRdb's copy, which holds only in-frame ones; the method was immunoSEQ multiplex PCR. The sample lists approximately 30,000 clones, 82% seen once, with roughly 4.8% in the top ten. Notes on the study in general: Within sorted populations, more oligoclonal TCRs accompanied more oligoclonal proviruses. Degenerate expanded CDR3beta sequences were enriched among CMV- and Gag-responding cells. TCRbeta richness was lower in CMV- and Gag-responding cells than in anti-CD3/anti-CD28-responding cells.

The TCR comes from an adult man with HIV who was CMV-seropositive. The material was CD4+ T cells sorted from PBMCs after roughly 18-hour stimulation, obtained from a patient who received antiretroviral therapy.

CDR3: CASSLTRNTEAFF. The CDR3 coding sequence is TGTGCCAGCAGCTTAACCCGGAACACTGAAGCTTTCTTT. The chain has TRBV7-3 and TRBJ1-1; D is ambiguous. V lost 0 bases, J lost 1 base, and 3 bases lay in between. The CDR3 contains 13 residues. Germline-derived CDR1 and CDR2 are SGHTA and FQGTGA.